The rows below give T cell receptor beta chains drawn from one sample of a study of pediatric ulcerative colitis. The method was immunoSEQ multiplex PCR; TCRdb's version includes in-frame clones alone and lacks a portion of them. The sample lists roughly 17,000 clones, roughly 70% occurring once. The sequenced sample consisted of gut tissue. These receptors were taken from a girl aged 10 to 17 with moderate ulcerative colitis. Each CDR3 is given with its conserved first and last residue. The order of the fields is D gene, V gene, J gene, clone size, CDR3 protein, CDR3 DNA. The D gene is left open where the match is weak. Rows may omit the clone size; those that give it use once, few, many or a size class.

>-|TRBV28|TRBJ2-2|-
CASSSPGRQETGELFF
TGTGCCAGCAGTTCCCCCGGACGCCAGGAGACCGGGGAGCTGTTTTTT
>TRBD1|TRBV5-6|TRBJ1-2|-
CASSDKTGGPFYGYTF
TGTGCCAGCAGCGACAAAACAGGGGGCCCATTCTATGGCTACACCTTC
>-|TRBV11-2|TRBJ1-5|-
CASSLQGSNQPQHF
TGTGCCAGCAGCTTACAGGGAAGCAATCAGCCCCAGCATTTT
>TRBD2|TRBV30|TRBJ2-4|-
CAWSPPPGLAGVSKNIQYF
TGTGCCTGGAGTCCCCCTCCTGGGCTAGCGGGAGTATCCAAAAACATTCAGTACTTC
>-|TRBV4-1|TRBJ2-7|once
CASSQARDSYEQYF
TGCGCCAGCAGCCAAGCGCGGGACTCCTACGAGCAGTACTTC
>-|TRBV28|TRBJ1-3|once
CASSLWQGSGNTIYF
TGTGCCAGCAGTTTATGGCAGGGCAGTGGAAACACCATATATTTT
>-|TRBV15|TRBJ2-1|-
CATSRDHPADSSYNEQFF
TGTGCCACCAGCAGAGATCACCCAGCGGATAGCTCCTACAATGAGCAGTTCTTC
>TRBD2|TRBV5-4|TRBJ2-3|-
CASSLIAGIRGDTQYF
TGTGCCAGCAGCTTAATAGCGGGGATTAGGGGAGATACGCAGTATTTT
>-|TRBV14|TRBJ1-4|-
CASSLRLRAGEKLFF
TGTGCCAGCAGCCTTCGACTGCGGGCGGGGGAAAAACTGTTTTTT
>-|TRBV12-5|TRBJ1-2|few
CASGLGGLNYGYTF
TGTGCTAGTGGTTTGGGGGGGCTGAACTATGGCTACACCTTC
>-|TRBV4-1|TRBJ1-1|once
CASSPLTRAMNTEAFF
TGCGCCAGCAGCCCCCTCACGAGGGCCATGAACACTGAAGCTTTCTTT
>TRBD1|TRBV11-2|TRBJ1-2|-
CASSSRTGPPVNYGYTF
TGTGCCAGCAGCTCCCGGACAGGGCCTCCTGTTAACTATGGCTACACCTTC
>-|TRBV10-2|TRBJ1-2|-
CASSRAEAYGYTF
TGCGCCAGCAGTAGGGCAGAGGCCTATGGCTACACCTTC
>TRBD1|TRBV2|TRBJ1-1|-
CASSLHRGLNTEAFF
TGTGCCAGCAGTCTCCACAGGGGGCTGAACACTGAAGCTTTCTTT
>-|TRBV6-6|TRBJ2-5|-
CASSPRDETQYF
TGTGCCAGCAGCCCCCGGGATGAGACCCAGTACTTC
>-|TRBV7-2|TRBJ2-3|-
CASSFTVGSTDTQYF
TGTGCCAGCAGCTTTACAGTGGGCAGTACAGATACGCAGTATTTT
>TRBD1|TRBV5-4|TRBJ1-2|-
CASSPDPTGTYGYTF
TGTGCCAGCAGCCCAGATCCGACAGGGACCTATGGCTACACCTTC
>-|TRBV19|TRBJ1-2|-
CASSMGFGQTVEIQRGYTF
TGTGCCAGTAGTATGGGATTCGGCCAAACAGTAGAAATACAGAGGGGCTACACCTTC
>-|TRBV6-1|TRBJ1-2|-
CASSETGFYGYTF
TGTGCCAGCAGTGAAACAGGATTTTATGGCTACACCTTC
>TRBD2|TRBV9|TRBJ2-5|-
CASSLSGGSDETQYF
TGTGCCAGCAGCTTAAGCGGGGGGTCGGATGAGACCCAGTACTTC
>-|TRBV6-4|TRBJ2-7|-
CASSETYEQYF
TGTGCCAGCAGTGAGACCTACGAGCAGTACTTC
>TRBD1|TRBV7-2|TRBJ1-3|-
CASSLDRGQGNTIYF
TGTGCCAGCAGCTTGGACAGGGGGCAAGGAAACACCATATATTTT
>TRBD1|TRBV15|TRBJ1-2|-
CATSIGQGYGYTF
TGTGCCACCAGCATTGGACAGGGGTATGGCTACACCTTC
>-|TRBV25-1|TRBJ1-4|-
CASSVDRLANEKLFF
TGTGCCAGCAGTGTCGACAGGTTGGCGAATGAAAAACTGTTTTTT
>TRBD1|TRBV5-1|TRBJ1-1|-
CASSLEQGSVEAFF
TGCGCCAGCAGCTTGGAACAGGGGAGCGTCGAAGCTTTCTTT
>TRBD2|TRBV6-1|TRBJ2-5|once
CASTPRRAGEATQYF
TGTGCCAGCACCCCTAGAAGGGCGGGGGAGGCGACCCAGTACTTC
>-|TRBV5-1|TRBJ2-4|-
CASSLGPPGIAKNIQYF
TGCGCCAGCAGCTTGGGCCCGCCGGGAATAGCCAAAAACATTCAGTACTTC
>-|TRBV5-1|TRBJ2-3|-
CASSRSRASTDTQYF
TGCGCCAGCAGCAGGAGCAGGGCTAGCACAGATACGCAGTATTTT
>TRBD1|TRBV4-1|TRBJ2-7|once
CASSQDPQGASYEQYF
TGCGCCAGCAGCCAAGATCCGCAGGGGGCCTCCTACGAGCAGTACTTC
>-|TRBV19|TRBJ2-4|-
CASSIAQGWRNIQYF
TGTGCCAGTAGTATCGCACAGGGATGGCGAAACATTCAGTACTTC
>-|TRBV5-1|TRBJ1-3|-
CASSLEAQGNTIYF
TGCGCCAGCAGCTTAGAGGCTCAGGGCAACACCATATATTTT
>-|TRBV6-1|TRBJ2-2|-
CASSEQIDTGELFF
TGTGCCAGCAGTGAACAAATAGACACCGGGGAGCTGTTTTTT
>-|TRBV6-5|TRBJ2-3|-
CASSYGTIDTQYF
TGTGCCAGCAGTTACGGGACCATAGATACGCAGTATTTT
>TRBD1|TRBV5-3|TRBJ1-5|-
CARPRQGSNQPQHF
TGTGCCAGACCCCGACAGGGGAGCAATCAGCCCCAGCATTTT
>-|TRBV10-2|TRBJ1-1|-
CATLRWDKNTEAFF
TGCGCCACCCTCAGATGGGACAAGAACACTGAAGCTTTCTTT
>-|TRBV5-1|TRBJ2-3|medium-sized
CASSPRPTDTQYF
TGCGCCAGCAGCCCCCGGCCCACAGATACGCAGTATTTT
>-|TRBV5-1|TRBJ1-3|-
CASSLGVPGNTIYF
TGCGCCAGCAGCTTAGGGGTCCCTGGAAACACCATATATTTT
>-|TRBV5-1|TRBJ2-3|-
CASSKNRDGRTDTQYF
TGCGCCAGCAGCAAAAACAGGGATGGGCGCACAGATACGCAGTATTTT
>TRBD1|TRBV7-6|TRBJ2-5|-
CASSLAIPGTVQETQYF
TGTGCCAGCAGCTTAGCGATTCCAGGGACAGTCCAAGAGACCCAGTACTTC
>-|TRBV19|TRBJ1-2|-
CASTEWDSGGYTF
TGTGCCAGCACCGAATGGGATTCCGGGGGCTACACCTTC
>-|TRBV2|TRBJ1-1|-
CASSERGGTYTEAFF
TGTGCCAGCAGTGAGCGTGGAGGAACTTACACTGAAGCTTTCTTT
>TRBD2|TRBV5-1|TRBJ2-1|-
CASSPGTRLAGVVNNEQFF
TGCGCCAGCAGCCCGGGCACCCGACTAGCGGGAGTAGTCAACAATGAGCAGTTCTTC
>-|TRBV7-9|TRBJ1-5|few
CASSFGRTGKQPQHF
TGTGCCAGCAGCTTTGGGCGAACAGGGAAGCAGCCCCAGCATTTT
>-|TRBV11-2|TRBJ2-5|-
CASSLRLGSQVVGETQYF
TGTGCCAGCAGCCTCCGACTAGGCTCTCAGGTCGTCGGAGAGACCCAGTACTTC
>-|TRBV2|TRBJ2-1|-
CASSGENEQFF
TGTGCCAGCAGTGGGGAAAATGAGCAGTTCTTC
>TRBD1|TRBV7-2|TRBJ1-6|-
CASSPDRVSPLHF
TGTGCCAGCAGCCCAGACAGGGTTTCACCCCTCCACTTT
>-|TRBV2|TRBJ2-1|-
CASNLSGEQFF
TGTGCCAGCAATCTTTCTGGTGAGCAGTTCTTC
>-|TRBV5-4|TRBJ2-7|few
CASRVYGSYEQYF
TGTGCCAGCAGGGTTTACGGATCCTACGAGCAGTACTTC
>-|TRBV7-2|TRBJ1-3|-
CASSPSYGGNTIYF
TGTGCCAGCAGCCCGAGTTACGGGGGAAACACCATATATTTT
>-|TRBV27|TRBJ2-5|-
CASSPYPRTGPETQYF
TGTGCCAGCAGTCCGTACCCTAGGACTGGACCAGAGACCCAGTACTTC
>-|TRBV2|TRBJ2-7|-
CASSGQSYEQYF
TGTGCCAGCAGTGGACAGTCCTACGAGCAGTACTTC